This entry concerns a single TCR beta chain. What it binds is unknown. Other DNA sequences in this sample translate to the same CDR3. Between the trimmed V and J ends, which lost 1 base and 4 bases, there was a span of 8 bases. Germline V gene data show CDR1 as GTSNPN and CDR2 as SVGIG (reference sequence). The CDR3 totals 13 residues. The sample comes from a study of T cell responses to AZD1222 COVID-19 vaccine. General study findings and limits: Repertoire sampling happened only post peak T cell response. Regions left unmutated in variants are reportedly the target of nearly half of spike-specific TCRs. Rises in breadth and depth of Spike-specific TCRs came after two AZD1222 doses. The sample set comprised mostly white British donors with more females, and clonal diversity was possibly underestimated.

Data came from immunoSEQ multiplex PCR; TCRdb stores just in-frame clones and leaves some out. The sample includes 110,000 or so clones, 88% of them seen just once. This chain links TRBV30 with TRBJ1-5, with a possible D match to TRBD1 (6 bases). This TCR was sampled from an adult who received the AZD1222 COVID-19 vaccine. Sequences were derived from peripheral blood, sampled 28 days after the second AZD1222 dose. The CDR3 DNA reads as TGTGCCTGGAGTGGACAGGTGAATCAGCCCCAGCATTTT. Protein sequence: CAWSGQVNQPQHF.